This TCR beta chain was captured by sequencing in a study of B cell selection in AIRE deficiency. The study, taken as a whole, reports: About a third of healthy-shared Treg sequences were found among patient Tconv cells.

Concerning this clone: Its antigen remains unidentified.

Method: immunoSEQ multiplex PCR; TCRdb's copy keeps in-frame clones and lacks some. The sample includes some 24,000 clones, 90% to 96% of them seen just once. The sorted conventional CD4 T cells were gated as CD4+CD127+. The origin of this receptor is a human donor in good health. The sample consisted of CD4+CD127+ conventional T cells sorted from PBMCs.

The DNA of the CDR3 is TGTGCCAGCAGCCAACCTTCACCAGGGACTAGCCCCACAGATACGCAGTATTTT. Protein: CASSQPSPGTSPTDTQYF. The chain uses TRBV4-2 and TRBJ2-3; 9 bases line up with TRBD2. Unmatched junction bases numbered 11, after V lost 2 bases and J lost 2 bases. This CDR3 is built from 18 residues. Looked up from germline, CDR1 is LGHNA and CDR2 is YNFKEQ.